This entry lists 8 T cell receptor beta chains sequenced from one sample in a study of control samples from healthy donors and cancer patients. TCRdb keeps only in-frame clones here, not all; method: immunoSEQ multiplex PCR. The data contain around 150,000 clones, 85% to 90% of them singletons. Sample: blood. The receptor source for this set is a man aged 18 to 30 in good health.

The chain combines TRBV7-9 with TRBJ1-1; D uncertain. The CDR3 totals 13 residues. The germline V gene has CDR1 SEHNR and CDR2 FQNEAQ (reference sequence). Trimming pared 1 base from V and 5 bases from J, leaving 8 bases between. The CDR3 coding sequence is TGTGCCAGCAGCTTAGTTGAGGGAACTGAAGCTTTCTTT. Residues: CASSLVEGTEAFF.

The J gene is TRBJ2-3, the V gene TRBV4-3; D possibly uses TRBD1 or TRBD2 (5 bases each). The germline gives CDR1 LGHNA, CDR2 YSLEER. V was pared by 0 bases and J by 2 bases, with 9 bases between. This CDR3 is 15 amino acids long. CDR3 sequence (DNA): TGCGCCAGCAGCCAAGAGAGGGGCAACACAGATACGCAGTATTTT. It is translated as CASSQERGNTDTQYF.

V and J are TRBV6-5 and TRBJ2-1; D perhaps matches TRBD2 (7 bases). Looked up from germline, CDR1 is MNHEY and CDR2 is SVGAGI. Trimming stripped 6 bases from V and 2 bases from J, with 14 bases between. The CDR3 sequence is 15 residues long. The CDR3 is CASRIGGHTYNEQFF. The CDR3, as DNA: TGTGCCAGCAGGATCGGGGGGCATACCTACAATGAGCAGTTCTTC.

This sequence joins TRBV5-4 and TRBJ2-3; perhaps D is TRBD1 or TRBD2 (6 bases each). V was shortened by 3 bases and J by 5 bases, with 16 bases between the two germline ends. Germline V gene data show CDR1 as SGHNT and CDR2 as YYREEE (reference sequence). The CDR3 length is 15 residues. This chain's CDR3 is CASSWGAGMGDTQYF. CDR3 coding DNA: TGTGCCAGCAGCTGGGGGGCGGGGATGGGAGATACGCAGTATTTT.

The chain links TRBV30 to TRBJ2-3; D is possibly TRBD2 (5 bases). Trimming shortened V by 0 bases and J by 6 bases, and 13 bases separated the two germline ends. This CDR3 contains 14 residues. The germline V gene has CDR1 GTSNPN and CDR2 SVGIG (reference sequence). In DNA form, the CDR3 reads TGTGCCTGGAGTGTATCGGGCTCGGGGGATACGCAGTATTTT. It codes for CAWSVSGSGDTQYF. Together with reference TRBV30 and TRBJ2-3, the CDR3 gives the full variable domain: SQTIHQWPATLVQPVGSPLSLECTVEGTSNPNLYWYRQAAGRGLQLLFYSVGIGQISSEVPQNLSASRPQDRQFILSSKKLLLSDSGFYLCAWSVSGSGDTQYFGPGTRLTVL.

This chain connects TRBV9 to TRBJ2-1, with D unclear. CDR1 is SGDLS, CDR2 YYNGEE, per germline. The CDR3 runs 13 residues. Between the trimmed V and J ends, which lost 4 bases and 6 bases, there was a span of 11 bases. CDR3 amino acids: CASSRIVGNEQFF. CDR3 DNA sequence: TGTGCCAGCAGCCGTATCGTGGGCAATGAGCAGTTCTTC.

The chain combines TRBV12-5 with TRBJ2-3; TRBD1 might be the D (6 bases). The CDR3 length is 13 residues. The V end was cut by 7 bases, the J end by 4 bases, with 12 bases between. Per the germline V gene, CDR1 is LGHNT and CDR2 is FRNRAP. CDR3 DNA sequence: TGTGCTAGTGCCGTGGGGGCGGCAGATACGCAGTATTTT. It specifies CASAVGAADTQYF.

V usage is TRBV3-1 (or the pseudogene TRBV3-2) and J usage is TRBJ2-3, with 10 bases fitting TRBD2. CDR1 LGHDT and CDR2 YNNKEL come from the germline V gene (reference sequence). The CDR3 has 17 residues. The V and J ends lost 1 base and 2 bases, in that order; junction bases with no gene match: 6. The CDR3 spells CASSQVGLAVDTDTQYF. CDR3 sequence (DNA): TGTGCCAGCAGCCAAGTCGGACTAGCGGTCGACACAGATACGCAGTATTTT.